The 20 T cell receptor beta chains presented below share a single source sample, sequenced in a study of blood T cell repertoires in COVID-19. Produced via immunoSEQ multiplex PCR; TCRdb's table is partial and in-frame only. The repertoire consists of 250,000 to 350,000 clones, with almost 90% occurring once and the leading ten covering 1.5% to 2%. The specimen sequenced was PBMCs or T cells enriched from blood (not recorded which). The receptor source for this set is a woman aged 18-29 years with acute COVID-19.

In nucleotides, the CDR3 is TGTGCCAGCAGCTTATGGCGGGAGAAAGGTGAGCAGTTCTTC. This sequence encodes CASSLWREKGEQFF. The rearrangement uses TRBV7-9 and TRBJ2-1, with 7 nucleotides matching TRBD2. The V gene's germline CDR1 is SEHNR and CDR2 FQNEAQ (reference sequence). V lost 2 bases and J lost 9; bases outside the gene matches: 7. This CDR3 is 14 amino acids long.

In DNA form, the CDR3 reads TGTGCCAGCAGTTACGCGGCGGGAGGCTCAGAGACCCAGTACTTC. Amino acids: CASSYAAGGSETQYF. This chain links TRBV6-2 or TRBV6-3 with TRBJ2-5, with TRBD2 matching over 8 bases. V lost 2 bases to trimming and J lost 4 bases; unmatched junction nucleotides: 6. The CDR3 has 15 residues. The V gene's germline CDR1 is MNHEY and CDR2 SVGEGT.

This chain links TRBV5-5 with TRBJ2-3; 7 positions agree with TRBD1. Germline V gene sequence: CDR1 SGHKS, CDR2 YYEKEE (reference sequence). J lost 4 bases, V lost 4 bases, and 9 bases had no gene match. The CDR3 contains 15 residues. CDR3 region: CASSPRQGLSDTQYF. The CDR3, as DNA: TGTGCCAGCAGCCCCAGACAGGGATTATCAGATACGCAGTATTTT.

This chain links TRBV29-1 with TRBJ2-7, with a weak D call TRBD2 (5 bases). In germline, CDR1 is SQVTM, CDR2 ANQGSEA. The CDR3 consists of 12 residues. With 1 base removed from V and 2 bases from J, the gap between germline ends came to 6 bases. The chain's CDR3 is CSVEGTAYEQYF. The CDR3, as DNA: TGCAGCGTTGAAGGGACTGCCTACGAGCAGTACTTC.

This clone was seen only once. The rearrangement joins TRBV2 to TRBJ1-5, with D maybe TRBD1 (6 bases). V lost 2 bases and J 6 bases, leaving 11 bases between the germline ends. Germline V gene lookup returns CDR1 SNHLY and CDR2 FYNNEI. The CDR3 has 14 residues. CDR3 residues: CASSELGGGQPQHF. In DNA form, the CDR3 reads TGTGCCAGCAGTGAATTAGGGGGGGGTCAGCCCCAGCATTTT.

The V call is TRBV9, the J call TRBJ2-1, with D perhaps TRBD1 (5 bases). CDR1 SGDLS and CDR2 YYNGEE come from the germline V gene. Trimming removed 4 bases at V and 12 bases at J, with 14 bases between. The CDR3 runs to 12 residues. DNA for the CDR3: TGTGCCAGCAGCACAGACCAGGGCGGGCAGTTCTTC. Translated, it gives CASSTDQGGQFF.

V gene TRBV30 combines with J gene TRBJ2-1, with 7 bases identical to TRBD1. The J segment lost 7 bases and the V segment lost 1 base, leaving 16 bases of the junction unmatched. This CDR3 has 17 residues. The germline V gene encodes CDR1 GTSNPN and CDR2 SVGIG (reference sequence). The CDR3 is CAWSGDRPGHSTNEQFF. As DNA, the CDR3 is TGTGCCTGGAGTGGGGACAGACCGGGACATTCAACAAATGAGCAGTTCTTC. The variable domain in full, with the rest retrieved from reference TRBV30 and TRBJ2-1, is SQTIHQWPATLVQPVGSPLSLECTVEGTSNPNLYWYRQAAGRGLQLLFYSVGIGQISSEVPQNLSASRPQDRQFILSSKKLLLSDSGFYLCAWSGDRPGHSTNEQFFGPGTRLTVL.

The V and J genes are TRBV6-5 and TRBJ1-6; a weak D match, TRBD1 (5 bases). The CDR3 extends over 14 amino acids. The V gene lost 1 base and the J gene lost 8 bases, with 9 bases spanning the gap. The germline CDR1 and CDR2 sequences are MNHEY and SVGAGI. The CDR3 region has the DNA TGTGCCAGCAGTTACTTAGACAGCTATTCACCCCTCCACTTT. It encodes CASSYLDSYSPLHF.

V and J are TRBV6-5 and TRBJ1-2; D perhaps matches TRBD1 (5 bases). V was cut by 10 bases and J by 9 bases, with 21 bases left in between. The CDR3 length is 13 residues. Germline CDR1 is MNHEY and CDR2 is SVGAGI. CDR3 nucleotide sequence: TGTGCCACCCAAGAGGCGGGGCGGAGGAGCTACACCTTC. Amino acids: CATQEAGRRSYTF.

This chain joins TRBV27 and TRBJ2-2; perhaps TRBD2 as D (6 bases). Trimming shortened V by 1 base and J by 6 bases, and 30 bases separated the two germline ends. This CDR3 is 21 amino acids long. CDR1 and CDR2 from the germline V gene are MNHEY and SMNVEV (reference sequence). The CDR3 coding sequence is TGTGCCAGCAGTTTATTATTCCAACGCGGGACTTTTATCCCCCCACCCGGGGAGCTGTTTTTT. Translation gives CASSLLFQRGTFIPPPGELFF.

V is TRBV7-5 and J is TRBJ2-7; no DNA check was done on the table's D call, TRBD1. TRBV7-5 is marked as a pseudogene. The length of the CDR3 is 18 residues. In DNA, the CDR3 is TGTGTCAGAAGCTTAGACCGAACAGGGGCTCTCTCAACCTACGAGCAGTACTTC. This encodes CVRSLDRTGALSTYEQYF.

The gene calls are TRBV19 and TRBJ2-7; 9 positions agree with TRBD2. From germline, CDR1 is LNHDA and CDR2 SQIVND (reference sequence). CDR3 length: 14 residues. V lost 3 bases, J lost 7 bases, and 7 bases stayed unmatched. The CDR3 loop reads CASSILAGSGEQYF. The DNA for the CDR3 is TGTGCCAGTAGTATCCTAGCGGGGTCTGGGGAGCAGTACTTC.

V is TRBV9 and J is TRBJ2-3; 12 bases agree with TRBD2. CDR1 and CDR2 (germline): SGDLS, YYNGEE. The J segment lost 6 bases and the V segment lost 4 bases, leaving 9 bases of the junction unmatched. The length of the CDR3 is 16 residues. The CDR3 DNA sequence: TGTGCCAGCAGCCCCCGACTAGCGGGAGAGGGCGATACGCAGTATTTT. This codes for CASSPRLAGEGDTQYF.

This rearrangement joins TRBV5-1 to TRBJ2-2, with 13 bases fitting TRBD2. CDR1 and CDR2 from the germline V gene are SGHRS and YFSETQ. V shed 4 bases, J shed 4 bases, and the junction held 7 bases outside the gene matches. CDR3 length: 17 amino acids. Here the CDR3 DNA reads TGCGCCAGCAGCCTCAGACTAGCGGGAGGCAGCACCGGGGAGCTGTTTTTT. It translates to CASSLRLAGGSTGELFF.

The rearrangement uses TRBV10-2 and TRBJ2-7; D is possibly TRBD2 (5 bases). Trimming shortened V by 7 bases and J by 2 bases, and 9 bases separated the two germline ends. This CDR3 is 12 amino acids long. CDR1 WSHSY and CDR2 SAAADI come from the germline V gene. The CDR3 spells CASTTGTYEQYF. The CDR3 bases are TGCGCCAGCACCACCGGGACCTACGAGCAGTACTTC.

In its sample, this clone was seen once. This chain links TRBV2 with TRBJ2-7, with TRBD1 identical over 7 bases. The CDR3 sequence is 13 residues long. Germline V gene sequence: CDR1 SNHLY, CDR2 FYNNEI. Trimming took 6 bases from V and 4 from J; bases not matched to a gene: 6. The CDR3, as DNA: TGTGCCAGCAGAGGGGACAGTGGTTACGAGCAGTACTTC. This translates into CASRGDSGYEQYF.

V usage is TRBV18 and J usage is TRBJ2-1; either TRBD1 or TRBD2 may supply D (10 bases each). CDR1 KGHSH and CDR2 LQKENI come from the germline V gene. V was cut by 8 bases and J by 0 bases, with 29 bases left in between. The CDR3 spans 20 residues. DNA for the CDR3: TGTGCCAGCGCGCCACGGGACAGGGGACCTAGCGGGAGCTCCTACAATGAGCAGTTCTTC. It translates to CASAPRDRGPSGSSYNEQFF.

CDR3 amino acids: CASRQGLVSEQYF. The DNA of the CDR3 is TGTGCCAGCAGGCAGGGACTAGTGAGTGAGCAGTACTTC. The chain combines TRBV3-1 (or the pseudogene TRBV3-2) with TRBJ2-7, with 8 positions matching TRBD2. The CDR3 contains 13 residues. Germline V gene data show CDR1 as LGHDT and CDR2 as YNNKEL (reference sequence). V was pared by 6 bases and J by 7 bases, with 8 bases of the junction left unmatched.

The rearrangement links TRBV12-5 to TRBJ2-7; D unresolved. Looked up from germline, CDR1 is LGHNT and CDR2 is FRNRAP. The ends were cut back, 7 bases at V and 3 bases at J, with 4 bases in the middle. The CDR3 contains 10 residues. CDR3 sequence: CASANYEQYF. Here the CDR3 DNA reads TGTGCTAGTGCTAACTACGAGCAGTACTTC.

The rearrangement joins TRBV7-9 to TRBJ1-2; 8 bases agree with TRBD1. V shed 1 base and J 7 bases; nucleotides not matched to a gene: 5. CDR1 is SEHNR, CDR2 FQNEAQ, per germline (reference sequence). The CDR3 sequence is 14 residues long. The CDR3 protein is CASSLGQGAGGYTF. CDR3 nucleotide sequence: TGTGCCAGCAGCTTAGGCCAGGGGGCCGGTGGCTACACCTTC.